This passage covers 31 T cell receptor beta chains from one sample sequenced in a study of cytomegalovirus exposure and HLA in healthy donors. Amplification used 60 Vbeta primers and 13 Jbeta primers. TCRdb keeps only in-frame clones here, not all; method: immunoSEQ multiplex PCR. The profile shows 90,000 to 100,000 clones, less than 85% of them singletons. Sample: PBMCs. The source of these receptors is a woman in her fifties or sixties in good health and CMV-seropositive.

Only one count was recorded for this clone. The chain uses TRBV9 and TRBJ2-7; D might be TRBD2 (6 bases). The CDR3 runs 15 residues. Germline CDR1 reads SGDLS; CDR2 reads YYNGEE. V lost 0 bases and J 1 base, leaving 11 bases between the germline ends. CDR3 bases: TGTGCCAGCAGCGTAGGGTCGGGAGTGTCCTACGAGCAGTACTTC. Residues: CASSVGSGVSYEQYF.

This chain connects TRBV10-1 to TRBJ1-1; D gene ambiguous. Trimming removed 2 bases at V and 4 bases at J, with 8 bases between. The length of the CDR3 is 13 residues. Germline V gives CDR1 WNHNN, CDR2 SYGVQD (reference sequence). CDR3 DNA: TGCGCCAGCAGTGAGATGGAGGGCACTGAAGCTTTCTTT. Protein sequence: CASSEMEGTEAFF.

This sequence joins TRBV6-1 and TRBJ1-2; TRBD1 is a possible D gene (5 bases). The germline CDR1 and CDR2 sequences are MNHNS and SASEGT. This CDR3 is built from 14 residues. Trimming removed 0 bases from V and 4 bases from J, with 9 bases in between. This chain's CDR3 is CASSEAHRPYGYTF. In DNA, the CDR3 is TGTGCCAGCAGTGAAGCGCACAGGCCCTATGGCTACACCTTC.

The rearrangement uses TRBV6-5 and TRBJ2-1; 8 bases fit TRBD2. Unmatched junction bases numbered 9, after V lost 7 bases and J lost 10 bases. Germline V gene data show CDR1 as MNHEY and CDR2 as SVGAGI. The CDR3 covers 13 residues. The CDR3 sequence: CASTDSGVSEQFF. The CDR3 nucleotides read TGTGCCAGCACCGATAGCGGGGTTTCAGAGCAGTTCTTC.

This chain joins TRBV9 and TRBJ2-7, with 9 bases fitting TRBD2. Germline values: CDR1 SGDLS, CDR2 YYNGEE. The CDR3 totals 16 residues. The ends lost 3 bases at V and 1 base at J; junction bases unmatched: 8. CDR3: CASSAGATSGSYEQYF. The CDR3 nucleotides are TGTGCCAGCAGCGCCGGCGCGACTAGCGGATCCTACGAGCAGTACTTC.

This clone was picked up a small number of times. This chain links TRBV7-3 with TRBJ1-1, with a possible D match to TRBD1 (6 bases). V shed 6 bases and J shed 4 bases, with 21 bases lying between them. This CDR3 has 16 amino acids. Germline V gene data show CDR1 as SGHTA and CDR2 as FQGTGA. The CDR3 DNA reads as TGTGCCAGCAGTTCCGTTTCCAGGGGTTTAAGCACTGAAGCTTTCTTT. As protein: CASSSVSRGLSTEAFF.

The V call is TRBV4-1, the J call TRBJ1-1, with D perhaps matching TRBD1 (5 bases). CDR3 length: 15 amino acids. Germline CDR1 is MGHRA and CDR2 is YSYEKL. V was shortened by 0 bases and J by 0 bases, with 8 bases between the two germline ends. CDR3 coding DNA: TGCGCCAGCAGCCAAGATGGGGCCTTGAACACTGAAGCTTTCTTT. It is translated as CASSQDGALNTEAFF.

This clone came up once. The genes are TRBV28 and TRBJ2-1; tentative D call: TRBD2 (6 bases). Looked up from germline, CDR1 is MDHEN and CDR2 is SYDVKM. With 5 bases removed from V and 5 bases from J, the gap between germline ends came to 22 bases. The CDR3 has 17 residues. CDR3 sequence (DNA): TGTGCCAGCAGTCCCAGGAACCTAGCGAGGGAGAACAATGAGCAGTTCTTC. It specifies CASSPRNLARENNEQFF.

V usage is TRBV7-2 and J usage is TRBJ2-5, with a weak D call TRBD2 (5 bases). Per the germline V gene, CDR1 is SGHTA and CDR2 is FQGNSA. The CDR3 has 15 amino acids. Trimming took 2 bases from V and 2 from J, leaving 12 bases between them. The CDR3 sequence: CASSLMRGPQETQYF. DNA of the CDR3: TGTGCCAGCAGCTTAATGAGAGGGCCACAAGAGACCCAGTACTTC.

This clone has more than one count but fewer than ten. This rearrangement joins TRBV6-5 to TRBJ1-2, with no clear D. The CDR3 is 15 amino acids. V lost 6 bases, J lost 5 bases, and 19 bases lay in between. Germline V gene lookup returns CDR1 MNHEY and CDR2 SVGAGI. The CDR3 loop reads CASRNAGRASYGYTF. In nucleotides, the CDR3 is TGTGCCAGCAGAAACGCCGGGAGAGCAAGTTATGGCTACACCTTC.

The chain links TRBV29-1 to TRBJ2-3; TRBD2 might be the D (7 bases). Germline V gene lookup returns CDR1 SQVTM and CDR2 ANQGSEA. The CDR3 totals 14 residues. V lost 7 bases to trimming and J lost 11 bases, with 25 bases between them. The CDR3 loop reads CSDIQGGSPLVQYF. In DNA, the CDR3 is TGCAGCGACATACAGGGAGGGTCACCGCTCGTGCAGTATTTT.

The chain links TRBV6-5 to TRBJ2-7; tentatively, D is TRBD2 (7 bases). Germline V gene lookup returns CDR1 MNHEY and CDR2 SVGAGI. CDR3 length: 15 residues. V was cut by 8 bases and J by 0 bases, with 17 bases left in between. The CDR3 region is CASRFGGPSSYEQYF. CDR3 in DNA: TGTGCCAGCCGCTTCGGGGGGCCGAGCTCCTACGAGCAGTACTTC.

This chain connects TRBV19 to TRBJ1-5; D unresolved. Germline V CDR1 and CDR2: LNHDA, SQIVND (reference sequence). Trimming left V 2 bases short and J 7 bases short, with 12 bases between. The CDR3 has 14 amino acids. CDR3 nucleotides: TGTGCCAGTAGTATATTCCCCGGAGGGCAGCCCCAGCATTTT. It encodes CASSIFPGGQPQHF.

The chain couples TRBV28 to TRBJ1-2, with TRBD1 matching over 12 bases. This CDR3 is 15 amino acids long. The V gene end was trimmed by 3 bases and the J gene end by 7 bases; junction bases not matched to a gene: 6. Germline CDR1 and CDR2: MDHEN and SYDVKM. CDR3 coding DNA: TGTGCCAGCAGTTTGTTTCTGGGACAGGGGGCTGGCTACACCTTC. This sequence encodes CASSLFLGQGAGYTF.

This clone appeared a single time. This chain connects TRBV7-3 to TRBJ1-6; no firm D call. The CDR3 has 13 residues. Germline-derived CDR1 and CDR2 are SGHTA and FQGTGA. The V gene lost 6 bases and the J gene lost 10 bases, with 13 bases spanning the gap. The CDR3 is CASRSGSRSPLHF. The CDR3 region has the DNA TGTGCCAGCAGGTCCGGGTCCCGATCACCCCTCCACTTT.

A few counts support this clone. The rearrangement uses TRBV7-3 and TRBJ2-1; 8 bases are a match to TRBD2. From germline, CDR1 is SGHTA and CDR2 FQGTGA. There are 14 residues in the CDR3. V was pared by 8 bases and J by 7 bases, with 10 bases of the junction left unmatched. Written as DNA, the CDR3 is TGTGCCAGCCGGCGGAGCGGGAGTACGAATGAGCAGTTCTTC. Its translation is CASRRSGSTNEQFF.

The gene calls are TRBV28 and TRBJ2-5; 8 bases fit TRBD2. Germline loops: CDR1 MDHEN, CDR2 SYDVKM. This CDR3 is built from 16 residues. The J segment lost 3 bases and the V segment lost 8 bases, leaving 14 bases of the junction unmatched. CDR3 DNA: TGTGCCAGCCCGCCTAGCGGGTGGGGGGGGGAAGAGACCCAGTACTTC. This codes for CASPPSGWGGEETQYF.

The chain recombines TRBV5-4 with TRBJ1-6; 7 positions match TRBD1. Germline CDR1 is SGHNT and CDR2 is YYREEE (reference sequence). Losses at the gene ends were 0 bases for V and 9 bases for J; bases not matched to a gene: 3. The CDR3 is 14 residues long. The DNA of the CDR3 is TGTGCCAGCAGCTTGGAGGGGGCTTTTTCACCCCTCCACTTT. This translates into CASSLEGAFSPLHF.

The V gene is TRBV11-2, the J gene TRBJ2-1; D is possibly TRBD2 (6 bases). CDR3 size: 16 residues. V lost 5 bases and J 0 bases, leaving 14 bases between the germline ends. Per germline, CDR1 SGHAT and CDR2 FQNNGV. The CDR3 DNA reads TGTGCCAGCAGCGGTCTAGCGCCCAGCTCCTACAATGAGCAGTTCTTC. The encoded protein is CASSGLAPSSYNEQFF.

CDR3 bases: TGTGCCAGCCTTAAAGGAACTAGCGCACCCTACGAGCAGTACTTC. Amino acids: CASLKGTSAPYEQYF. This chain joins TRBV2 and TRBJ2-7, with 7 bases identical to TRBD2. The CDR3 runs to 15 residues. V gave up 8 bases and J gave up 2 bases; unmatched junction bases: 12. CDR1 is SNHLY and CDR2 is FYNNEI in the germline V gene. Complete variable domain (other parts from reference TRBV2 and TRBJ2-7): EPEVTQTPSHQVTQMGQEVILRCVPISNHLYFYWYRQILGQKVEFLVSFYNNEISEKSEIFDDQFSVERPDGSNFTLKIRSTKLEDSAMYFCASLKGTSAPYEQYFGPGTRLTVT.

V and J are TRBV11-3 and TRBJ2-1, with 9 nucleotides matching TRBD2. After removal of 6 bases from V and 3 bases from J, the junction contained 6 bases not matched to a gene. This CDR3 region has 15 residues. Germline V gene sequence: CDR1 SGHNT, CDR2 YENEEA. The CDR3 nucleotides read TGTGCCAGCAGTCCCGCTAGCGGGAACTACAATGAGCAGTTCTTC. Translated, it gives CASSPASGNYNEQFF.

This chain links TRBV6-1 with TRBJ2-2, with D uncertain. This CDR3 comprises 15 residues. Trimming removed 3 bases from V and 0 bases from J, with 8 bases in between. The germline CDR1 and CDR2 sequences are MNHNS and SASEGT. This CDR3 is CASSEVPANTGELFF. The CDR3 DNA reads as TGTGCCAGCAGTGAGGTTCCAGCGAACACCGGGGAGCTGTTTTTT.

This clone appeared a single time. V usage is TRBV2 and J usage is TRBJ1-2, with no clear D. Trimming removed 2 bases at V and 3 bases at J, with 13 bases between. CDR3 length: 15 amino acids. The germline V gene has CDR1 SNHLY and CDR2 FYNNEI. The CDR3 loop reads CASSEWSGRDYGYTF. The DNA of the CDR3 is TGTGCCAGCAGTGAATGGTCCGGGAGGGACTATGGCTACACCTTC.

This clone was seen more than once but under ten times. V usage is TRBV5-6 and J usage is TRBJ2-7; weak D call: TRBD2 (5 bases). The CDR3 consists of 13 residues. In germline, CDR1 is SGHDT, CDR2 YYEEEE. V was shortened by 0 bases and J by 3 bases, with 7 bases between the two germline ends. In nucleotides, the CDR3 is TGTGCCAGCAGCTTGGGTGGAGGCTACGAGCAGTACTTC. Protein: CASSLGGGYEQYF.

The V call is TRBV9, the J call TRBJ2-3; D call uncertain. The CDR3 spans 16 residues. Trimming took 4 bases from V and 3 from J, leaving 18 bases between them. Per germline, CDR1 SGDLS and CDR2 YYNGEE. CDR3 sequence reads: CASSTRDNQATDTQYF. The CDR3 DNA is TGTGCCAGCAGCACCCGAGATAATCAGGCGACAGATACGCAGTATTTT.

The sample holds a few counts of this clone. This chain links TRBV5-6 with TRBJ1-1; no clear D gene. Trimming cost V 4 bases and J 3 bases, with 7 bases left between them. CDR3 size: 12 residues. Per the germline V gene, CDR1 is SGHDT and CDR2 is YYEEEE. CDR3 sequence reads: CASSRDYTEAFF. The CDR3 nucleotides are TGTGCCAGCAGCCGAGACTACACTGAAGCTTTCTTT.

This clone has a count of ten or more. The V call is TRBV7-9, the J call TRBJ2-2; unclear D gene. The V gene lost 1 base and the J gene lost 7 bases, with 4 bases spanning the gap. Germline CDR1 reads SEHNR; CDR2 reads FQNEAQ (reference sequence). The CDR3 loop spans 12 amino acids. The CDR3 nucleotides are TGTGCCAGCAGCTTAGGGCACGGGGAGCTGTTTTTT. Encoded protein: CASSLGHGELFF.

J is TRBJ1-2 and V is TRBV5-6; weak D call: TRBD1 (5 bases). This CDR3 spans 15 amino acids. Trimming pared 0 bases from V and 4 bases from J, leaving 13 bases between. Germline lookup yields CDR1 SGHDT and CDR2 YYEEEE. The CDR3 sequence: CASSLGQGAFYGYTF. In DNA, the CDR3 is TGTGCCAGCAGCTTGGGCCAGGGTGCATTCTATGGCTACACCTTC.

The genes are TRBV4-1 and TRBJ2-1; the match to TRBD1 covers 10 bases. The V gene end was trimmed by 4 bases and the J gene end by 9 bases; junction bases not matched to a gene: 9. Germline CDR1 and CDR2: MGHRA and YSYEKL. The CDR3 is 15 amino acids. The CDR3 DNA reads as TGCGCCAGCAGCCGAGCTCCGGGACAGGGGACTGAGCAGTTCTTC. Translating gives CASSRAPGQGTEQFF.

The chain employs TRBV6-1 and TRBJ1-1; D might be TRBD1 (6 bases). Trimming stripped 6 bases from V and 3 bases from J, with 11 bases between. The CDR3 runs 13 residues. Germline loops: CDR1 MNHNS, CDR2 SASEGT. CDR3 loop: CASSPTGYTEAFF. The CDR3 DNA sequence: TGTGCCAGCAGCCCGACAGGATACACTGAAGCTTTCTTT.

The chain carries TRBV7-3 and TRBJ1-1; TRBD1 matches 7 bases. Germline assignment: CDR1 SGHTA and CDR2 FQGTGA. This CDR3 has 17 amino acids. V lost 5 bases to trimming and J lost 0 bases; unmatched junction nucleotides: 12. This CDR3 reads CASSLDRVVSLNTEAFF. The DNA of the CDR3 is TGTGCCAGCAGCCTCGACAGGGTGGTTTCCCTGAACACTGAAGCTTTCTTT.